This T cell receptor beta chain was obtained from a study of PD-1 blockade in mismatch repair-deficient tumors. Germline-derived CDR1 and CDR2 are SGHNT and YYREEE (reference sequence). The CDR3 is 15 amino acids. V gave up 4 bases and J gave up 1 base, with 14 bases separating them. The TCR-sequenced patients were three responders to pembrolizumab. Measured with immunoSEQ multiplex PCR; TCRdb has only the in-frame clones, and not every one. The table lists about 38,000 clones, about 76% of them singletons. This material consisted of peripheral blood, taken 4 weeks after starting pembrolizumab. This TCR derives from an adult with mismatch repair-deficient cancer. V and J are TRBV5-4 and TRBJ1-2; D perhaps matches TRBD1 (5 bases). CDR3 protein: CASSLPDNYNYGYTF. The DNA for the CDR3 is TGTGCCAGCAGCCTTCCGGACAACTATAACTATGGCTACACCTTC.